Shown below are 10 T cell receptor beta chains from a single sample sequenced in a study of blood T cell repertoires in COVID-19. Data came from immunoSEQ multiplex PCR; TCRdb stores just in-frame clones and leaves some out. In the table there are about 380,000 clones, around nine tenths of which are singletons. Sequencing was done on a sample of PBMCs or T cells enriched from blood (not recorded which). The receptors were gathered from a woman in her late teens or twenties who had recovered from COVID-19.

This chain links TRBV5-1 with TRBJ1-5; the match to TRBD1 covers 7 bases. CDR1 is SGHRS and CDR2 is YFSETQ in the germline V gene. The ends lost 0 bases at V and 7 bases at J; junction bases unmatched: 7. The CDR3 extends over 15 amino acids. CDR3 coding DNA: TGCGCCAGCAGCTTGGATATGACAGGGAGCCAGCCCCAGCATTTT. Translating gives CASSLDMTGSQPQHF.

The CDR3 bases are TGTGCCAGCAGCGTAAGTCAACAGCTTAATGAAAAACTGTTTTTT. Its translation: CASSVSQQLNEKLFF. The chain is built from TRBV9 and TRBJ1-4; no firm D call. Germline assignment: CDR1 SGDLS and CDR2 YYNGEE. The CDR3 contains 15 residues. Trimming took off 1 base at V and 4 bases at J, with 11 bases between the two ends.

This CDR3 reads CASSPPLASGELFF. The CDR3 DNA reads as TGCGCCAGCAGCCCACCTCTAGCTTCCGGGGAGCTGTTTTTT. V is TRBV5-1 and J is TRBJ2-2, with D possibly being TRBD2 (5 bases). CDR1 and CDR2 from the germline V gene are SGHRS and YFSETQ. CDR3 length equals 14 residues. Deletions cut 4 bases from V and 6 bases from J, with 13 bases between.

The chain links TRBV19 to TRBJ1-4, with D perhaps matching TRBD1 (5 bases). V gave up 5 bases and J gave up 8 bases, with 15 bases separating them. This CDR3 has 14 amino acids. CDR1 and CDR2 (germline): LNHDA, SQIVND (reference sequence). The DNA of the CDR3 is TGTGCCAGTAGTGACCATAGGGGAGGGGAAAAACTGTTTTTT. It yields the protein CASSDHRGGEKLFF.

A note on this clone: The same CDR3 arises from other DNA sequences in this sample as well. The chain carries TRBV12-3 or TRBV12-4 and TRBJ1-1, with D hard to call. This CDR3 is 12 amino acids long. V lost 5 bases and J 5 bases, leaving 9 bases between the germline ends. The CDR3 sequence: CASSPGGTEAFF. The CDR3 nucleotides are TGTGCCAGCAGTCCTGGCGGGACTGAAGCTTTCTTT.

V is TRBV5-6 and J is TRBJ1-6, with no clear D. Germline loops: CDR1 SGHDT, CDR2 YYEEEE. This CDR3 is built from 15 residues. V lost 0 bases, J lost 4 bases, and 8 bases lay in between. This chain's CDR3 is CASSLETRYNSPLHF. CDR3 bases: TGTGCCAGCAGCTTGGAGACTCGGTATAATTCACCCCTCCACTTT.

The chain is built from TRBV5-1 and TRBJ2-5, with D tentatively TRBD2 (6 bases). This CDR3 is built from 13 residues. Germline CDR1 is SGHRS and CDR2 is YFSETQ. V was pared by 1 base and J by 4 bases, with 8 bases between. The CDR3 DNA follows: TGCGCCAGCAGCTTGCAGGGAGGAGAGACCCAGTACTTC. The encoded protein is CASSLQGGETQYF.

CDR3 in DNA: TGCGCCAGCAGGGGGGCAGCCCTCACCGATACGCAGTATTTT. Protein product: CASRGAALTDTQYF. This chain connects TRBV5-1 to TRBJ2-3, with a tentative D call TRBD1 (6 bases). V gave up 5 bases and J gave up 6 bases, with 16 bases separating them. The CDR3 is made up of 14 amino acids. Germline CDR1 reads SGHRS; CDR2 reads YFSETQ.

The chain employs TRBV9 and TRBJ2-5; TRBD1 aligns across 8 bases. CDR1 is SGDLS, CDR2 YYNGEE, per germline. This CDR3 region has 16 residues. The V segment lost 3 bases and the J segment 1 base; nucleotides outside the gene matches: 8. The CDR3 region has the DNA TGTGCCAGCAGCGCATCGCCGGGACAGGCCCAAGAGACCCAGTACTTC. It is translated as CASSASPGQAQETQYF.

V usage is TRBV11-2 and J usage is TRBJ2-1; 8 nucleotides line up with TRBD1. The CDR3 runs 16 residues. Germline V gives CDR1 SGHAT, CDR2 FQNNGV. The junction had 7 bases not matched to a gene; V was cut back by 5 bases and J by 1 base. DNA of the CDR3: TGTGCCAGCAGCCCCACAGGGGGAGGTTCCTACAATGAGCAGTTCTTC. Protein product: CASSPTGGGSYNEQFF.